Many counts were recorded for the clone carrying this T cell receptor (beta chain). No antigen is known for it. This CDR3 is built from 15 residues. V lost 0 bases and J lost 0, with 8 bases in between. Germline loops: CDR1 SGHRS, CDR2 YFSETQ. Using its own MiXCR run on the 5' RACE reads, TCRdb lists one record per CDR3 protein. This sample yields hundreds of thousands of distinct CDR3 sequences, of which about 7.5% are seen a single time; around 2.1% belongs to the top ten. This record belongs to a study of identical twins. Study-level points and caveats: In monozygotic twins, models underestimated the sharing of out-of-frame TCR alpha. Conclusions rested on cross-sectional statistics rather than following the same donors.

The sample also formed part of further work on yellow fever vaccine responses in identical twins.

This TCR was sampled from a woman between 18 and 29 years old in good health. The specimen sequenced was memory (CD45RO+) T cells sorted from blood. This chain uses TRBV5-1 with TRBJ2-3; D is ambiguous. CDR3 DNA sequence: TGCGCCAGCAGCTTGGGCCAGTCGAGCACAGATACGCAGTATTTT. Amino acids: CASSLGQSSTDTQYF.